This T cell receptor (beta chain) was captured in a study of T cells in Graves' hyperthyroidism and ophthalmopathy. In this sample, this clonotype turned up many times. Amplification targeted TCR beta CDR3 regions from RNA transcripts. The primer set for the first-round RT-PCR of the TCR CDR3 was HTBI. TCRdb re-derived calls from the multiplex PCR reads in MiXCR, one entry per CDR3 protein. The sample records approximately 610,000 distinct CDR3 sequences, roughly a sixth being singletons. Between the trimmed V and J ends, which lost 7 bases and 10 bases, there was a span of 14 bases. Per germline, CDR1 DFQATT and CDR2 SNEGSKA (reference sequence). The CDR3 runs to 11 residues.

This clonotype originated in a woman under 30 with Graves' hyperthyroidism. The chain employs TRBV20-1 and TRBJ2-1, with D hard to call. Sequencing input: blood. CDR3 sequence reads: CSVMDPPEQFF. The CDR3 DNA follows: TGCAGTGTCATGGACCCCCCGGAGCAGTTCTTC.